This T cell receptor (beta chain) originates from a study of blood T cell repertoires in COVID-19. Clones were sequenced by immunoSEQ multiplex PCR, and TCRdb holds only the in-frame ones, with some missing. This sample has fewer than 45,000 clones, with 81% found just once. CDR1 and CDR2 (germline): MNHNS, SASEGT. The CDR3 runs 15 residues. The germline V and J ends were trimmed by 1 base and 0 bases, with 10 bases remaining between them. This clone was counted only a few times. The sequence was collected from a man aged 35 to 55 with active or convalescent COVID-19. Sequenced material: peripheral blood. V is TRBV6-1 and J is TRBJ2-7; maybe TRBD1 (5 bases). The CDR3 reads CASSEGQSSSYEQYF. DNA for the CDR3: TGTGCCAGCAGTGAAGGACAGTCTAGCTCCTACGAGCAGTACTTC.